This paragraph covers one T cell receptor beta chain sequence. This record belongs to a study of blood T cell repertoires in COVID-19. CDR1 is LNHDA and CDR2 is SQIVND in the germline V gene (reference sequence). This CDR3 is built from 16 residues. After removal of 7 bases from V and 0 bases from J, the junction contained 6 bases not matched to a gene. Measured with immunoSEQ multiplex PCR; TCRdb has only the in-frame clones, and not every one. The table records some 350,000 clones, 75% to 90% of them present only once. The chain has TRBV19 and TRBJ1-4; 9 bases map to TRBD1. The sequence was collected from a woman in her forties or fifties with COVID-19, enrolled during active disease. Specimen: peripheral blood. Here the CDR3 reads CASNDRGTATNEKLFF. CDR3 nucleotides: TGTGCCAGTAACGACAGGGGGACGGCAACTAATGAAAAACTGTTTTTT.